This T cell receptor beta chain was obtained from a study of T cells in Graves' hyperthyroidism and ophthalmopathy. Study-level findings and limits: The authors' 13 V-J model separated ophthalmopathy from stable hyperthyroidism. Most clonotypes that expanded in the thyroid above 0.001 also showed up in blood.

RNA transcripts gave rise to amplified TCR beta CDR3 regions. Using the HTBI primer set, a first-round RT-PCR was run on the TCR CDR3. TCRdb called the multiplex PCR reads again in MiXCR, with one record for every CDR3 protein. The sample has hundreds of thousands of distinct CDR3 sequences, roughly an eighth seen once. This clonotype was observed a few times. Its antigen is still unknown. Germline CDR1 is MRHNA and CDR2 is SNTAGT. With 0 bases removed from V and 2 bases from J, the gap between germline ends came to 15 bases. The CDR3 extends over 17 amino acids. The clonotype originates from a middle-aged woman with Graves' ophthalmopathy. The sequenced sample consisted of blood. The V and J genes are TRBV6-4 and TRBJ2-3; D is unresolved. DNA of the CDR3: TGTGCCAGCAGTGACTCGGCAGCCGGGCGGTCCACAGATACGCAGTATTTT. Its translation is CASSDSAAGRSTDTQYF.